The clone carrying this T cell receptor (beta chain) appeared a few times. This CDR3 has 15 amino acids. The germline V gene encodes CDR1 LGHNA and CDR2 YNFKEQ. After removal of 4 bases from V and 6 bases from J, the junction contained 5 bases not matched to a gene. Each CDR3 protein is one row after TCRdb ran MiXCR on the RT-PCR reads. Of hundreds of thousands of distinct CDR3 sequences listed, 14% were seen once; the top ten hold 3.6%. V and J are TRBV4-2 and TRBJ2-3; 12 nucleotides agree with TRBD2. The source material was memory CD4+ T cells from blood. The clonotype comes from a female donor in good health, serving as a healthy control. Written as DNA, the CDR3 is TGTGCCAGCAGCCGGACTAGCGGGACTCCCGATACGCAGTATTTT. Protein product: CASSRTSGTPDTQYF.